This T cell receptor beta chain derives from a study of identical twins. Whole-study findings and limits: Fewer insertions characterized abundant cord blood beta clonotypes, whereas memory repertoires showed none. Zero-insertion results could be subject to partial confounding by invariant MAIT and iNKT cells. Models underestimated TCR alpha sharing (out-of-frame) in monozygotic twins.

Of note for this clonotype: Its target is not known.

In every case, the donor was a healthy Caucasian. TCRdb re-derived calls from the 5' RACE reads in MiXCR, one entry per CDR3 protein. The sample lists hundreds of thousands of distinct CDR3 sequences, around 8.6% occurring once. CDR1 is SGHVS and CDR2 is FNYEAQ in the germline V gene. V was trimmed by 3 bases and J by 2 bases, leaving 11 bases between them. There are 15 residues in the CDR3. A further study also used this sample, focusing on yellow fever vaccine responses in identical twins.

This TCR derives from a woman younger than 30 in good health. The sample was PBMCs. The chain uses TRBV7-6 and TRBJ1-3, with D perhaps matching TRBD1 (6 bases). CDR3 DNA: TGTGCCAGCAGCTTCTCAGGGGCCACTGGAAACACCATATATTTT. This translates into CASSFSGATGNTIYF.